These T cell receptor beta chains were read from a single sample in a study of blood T cell repertoires in COVID-19. Generated by immunoSEQ multiplex PCR, the TCRdb table keeps only in-frame clones and is missing some. Counted here are 260,000 or so clones, roughly four fifths occurring once; the ten biggest clones make up 4.7%. Sequences were obtained from peripheral blood. All receptors derive from a woman aged 70-85 years with acute or convalescent COVID-19. The CDR3 runs from the conserved cysteine through the conserved F or W. D genes are given only for firm matches. Size tells how often a clone was seen (once, few, many) or the class of an expanded clone, and some rows leave it out.

-	TRBD1	TRBV7-2	CASSLASGQGGEGYTF
-	-	TRBV5-1	CASSLEGSGRVGTEAFF
-	-	TRBV5-1	CASSTDRSNEKLFF
-	TRBD1	TRBV10-1	CASSAGTGGLGELFF
-	-	TRBV3-1/TRBV3-2	CASSQDRVISGNTIYF
-	TRBD1	TRBV5-4	CASSLQGAGYTF
-	-	TRBV5-4	CASSLDRDYSPLHF
-	TRBD1	TRBV27	CASSYTGAGGYTF
-	-	TRBV19	CASKQDSSNQPQHF
-	TRBD2	TRBV5-1	CASSSTSGGETQYF
-	-	TRBV2	CASSERQPIANVLTF
few	-	TRBV7-9	CASSLRGSNYGYTF
-	-	TRBV7-2	CASSLGAYTYNSPLHF
-	-	TRBV24-1	CATSGGGRHGYTF
-	TRBD1	TRBV4-1	CASSQVLGQGAWEQYF
-	-	TRBV6-6	CASSWDMRAFF
-	TRBD1	TRBV6-2/TRBV6-3	CASNPGQGNYGYTF
-	-	TRBV7-2	CASSFLRVGTGELFF
-	-	TRBV7-8	CASSFSSGYTF
-	TRBD2	TRBV7-6	CASSASGLAVPYEQYF
-	TRBD1	TRBV4-3	CASSQEAGQGASGELFF
once	TRBD1	TRBV12-3/TRBV12-4	CASSLKTGGEQYF
-	-	TRBV6-5	CASSKRPGGYTF
-	-	TRBV6-4	CASTEQLYNSPLHF
-	-	TRBV6-1	CASSEVWGGESVFF
few	TRBD2	TRBV7-9	CASSFRGGSTDTQYF
-	-	TRBV21-1	CASSKGSGGDTEAFF
-	TRBD1	TRBV4-3	CASSQDLGTASYEQYF
-	-	TRBV6-6	CAAYRSTDTQYF
-	-	TRBV7-9	CASSSNRGSTDTQYF
once	TRBD1	TRBV10-1	CASSETGQGNTEAFF
-	TRBD1	TRBV7-9	CASSLNAGGNYGYTF
-	-	TRBV30	CAWSQGGGGIDTF
few	TRBD1	TRBV5-1	CASSEGQHNSPLHF
-	TRBD1	TRBV10-1	CASSGDRRGSPLHF
once	TRBD2	TRBV5-4	CASSLSGGRDTQYF
few	TRBD1	TRBV13	CASSLGQGHSDSPLHF
-	-	TRBV7-2	CASSLGAGNSDTQYF
-	-	TRBV19	CASSIVPGRRNIQYF
-	TRBD1	TRBV7-9	CASHMTGDRSGNTIYF
-	-	TRBV5-6	CASSLRWNTEAFF
once	TRBD1	TRBV12-3/TRBV12-4	CASSPRQGEAFF
-	TRBD1	TRBV19	CASSIGGSTGVIYQPQHF
-	-	TRBV28	CASSAHEGSSYNEQFF
-	TRBD1	TRBV2	CASSETPGQGMGGYTF
-	-	TRBV11-2	CASSAAYIATNEKLFF